This T cell receptor (beta chain) came from a study of T-cell memory formation after mild COVID-19 (dated by TCRdb to the early 2020s). Background for the entire study: TCR sequence clusters from the two donors were largely donor specific. Two young, previously healthy adult volunteers made up the cohort, one male and one female. In two donors, T-cell clones that expanded and contracted after mild COVID-19 were tracked by sequencing TCRalpha and TCRbeta repertoires over time.

V and J are trimmed by 0 bases and 4 bases, and the gene matches miss 5 bases of the junction. The cysteine opens and the phenylalanine closes a CDR3 of 15 amino acids. The read is trimmed to its CDR3 DNA, 45 bases read in frame from base 1. Looking up the germline V gene yields CDR1 LGHNA and CDR2 YNFKEQ. For sequencing, an Illumina NovaSeq 6000 was employed. cDNA libraries for TCRalpha and TCRbeta were prepared by 5'RACE using constant-segment primers, with sample barcodes and unique molecular identifiers added. RNA was extracted from every sample with Trizol reagent. Amplification of the libraries took two PCR steps, and the second step added a second sample barcode plus Illumina TruSeq adapters. The libraries were sequenced on an Illumina NovaSeq using 2 x 150 bp paired-end reads. In the source study's methods: Demultiplexing of reads and collapsing into UMI-guided consensus sequences were performed with migec v1.2.7. Using mixcr v2.1.11, the UMI consensuses were aligned to TRA and TRB V and J templates and assembled into clonotypes. A clonotype was counted as expanded or contracted only when both edgeR and NoisET called the clonotype significant, with the noise models trained on biological replicates. For edgeR calls, the cutoffs were a false discovery rate-adjusted p below 0.01 and a log2 fold-change threshold of 1. As an exploratory analysis of dynamics, max-normalized trajectories of the 1000 most abundant clonotypes were examined by PCA with hierarchical clustering. Each responding clone was given a CD4 or CD8 phenotype based on the CD4+ and CD8+ repertoires, which had been sequenced separately. Using fastp trimming at Q25 and MiXCR clonotype assembly, TCRdb reanalyzed the public sequencing data and kept in-frame beta chains. CDR3 protein duplicates are merged, each entry listing the most common genes and DNA. The authors' filters were not applied to this entry. The sample table holds about 260,000 distinct CDR3 sequences, of which approximately 15% were seen once. Of the sample, 22% falls within the top ten clones.

There are a few counts of this clonotype. This clone's antigen is unknown. No base quality values were provided; no much bigger clone lies one nucleotide off. PBMCs were isolated by Ficoll-Paque density gradient centrifugation. Points the paper makes about the study in general: Contracting CD4+ clones were found mainly in CM and EM memory subsets, while CD8+ clones were enriched in EMRA. Some responding clones were found in pre-infection memory, which suggests that pre-existing cross-reactive memory T cells took part in the SARS-CoV-2 response. Clones contracting from day 15 to 85 had balanced CD4/CD8 phenotypes, while a second wave expanding from day 15 to 37 was biased towards CD4+. Only a couple of mild cases were covered in the study, and larger cohorts including severe cases with pre-infection samples were considered necessary. The second-wave clones that peaked on day 37 were not confirmed to be SARS-CoV-2 specific.

This chain joins TRBV4-2 to TRBJ2-7, and 8 junction bases match TRBD1. Sequencing was performed on PBMCs or a T cell subset sorted from them (not recorded which). The sequence was obtained from a man between 18 and 35 years old who had mild COVID-19 (a few samples of this study predate the infection). The sample titles of this study are shuffled in the database, so cell type and time point are left out; the donor was told from shared clones. The DNA is TGTGCCAGCAGCCAAGAATCTACAGGGGGTTACGAGCAGTACTTC. Translation gives CASSQESTGGYEQYF.